A selection of T cell receptor beta chains follows, all from one sample in a study of blood T cell repertoires in COVID-19. Using immunoSEQ multiplex PCR, the repertoire was profiled, and TCRdb retains in-frame clones only, with some absent. Of approximately 330,000 clones listed, roughly 87% are singletons. Sequencing input: peripheral blood. The receptor source for this set is a man in his thirties or forties with COVID-19, enrolled during active disease. Both conserved end residues are part of each CDR3. D genes are given only for firm matches. Only some rows state a clone size, as once, few, many or a class for expanded clones.

J gene	D gene	V gene	clone size	CDR3 DNA	CDR3 protein
TRBJ2-5	NA	TRBV30	NA	TGTGCCTGGAGTGTAGGGGGAGGGGCGGAGACCCAGTACTTC	CAWSVGGGAETQYF
TRBJ1-1	NA	TRBV12-3/TRBV12-4	NA	TGTGCCAGCAGCCTGGCGGACACTGAAGCTTTCTTT	CASSLADTEAFF
TRBJ2-7	TRBD1	TRBV19	NA	TGTGCCAGTAGTATCATTGCCGGACAGGGGTACGAGCAGTACTTC	CASSIIAGQGYEQYF
TRBJ2-3	NA	TRBV7-3	once	TGTGCCAGCAGCTTAGCGACAGGTCCAACAGATACGCAGTATTTT	CASSLATGPTDTQYF
TRBJ1-1	TRBD1	TRBV9	NA	TGTGCCAGCAGCGTAGGACAGGGGGTAGGCACTGAAGCTTTCTTT	CASSVGQGVGTEAFF
TRBJ2-1	TRBD1	TRBV7-2	NA	TGTGCCAGCAGGGAGGACAGGGGACCCTACAATGAGCAGTTCTTC	CASREDRGPYNEQFF
TRBJ2-3	NA	TRBV3-1/TRBV3-2	NA	TGTGCCAGCAGCCTAGCGGAGCGCACAGATACGCAGTATTTT	CASSLAERTDTQYF
TRBJ1-1	NA	TRBV7-9	NA	TGTGCCAGCCGCACACAGGTAGCCACTGAAGCTTTCTTT	CASRTQVATEAFF
TRBJ1-2	TRBD1	TRBV19	NA	TGTGCCAGTACCCACAGGGGCGAAAACTATGGCTACACCTTC	CASTHRGENYGYTF
TRBJ2-2	TRBD2	TRBV5-8	NA	TGTGCCAGCAGCTTCACTTTGGCTAGCGGGAACACCGGGGAGCTGTTTTTT	CASSFTLASGNTGELFF
TRBJ2-1	NA	TRBV9	NA	TGTGCCAGCAGCGTAGGTACCCGAACCCGGGGTGAGCAGTTCTTC	CASSVGTRTRGEQFF
TRBJ2-2	TRBD1	TRBV19	once	TGTGCCAGTAGTTCGACAGGGGGCCCCGGGGAGCTGTTTTTT	CASSSTGGPGELFF
TRBJ2-7	NA	TRBV6-2/TRBV6-3	NA	TGTGCCAGCAGCCTTCCTTCCGGGGCCTACGAGCAGTACTTC	CASSLPSGAYEQYF